This T cell receptor (beta chain) derives from a study of regulatory T cells in long-lasting Graves disease. To make TCR beta libraries, researchers used iRepertoire HTBI primers and Arm-PCR of CDR3 regions. TCRdb re-called the multiplex PCR reads through MiXCR, storing one row per CDR3 protein. The sample lists about 500,000 distinct CDR3 sequences; 9.5% to 15% were seen once. The CDR3 has 20 residues. J lost 2 bases, V lost 3 bases, and 19 bases had no gene match. The germline CDR1 and CDR2 sequences are SGHTA and FQGNSA. Time point noted: newly diagnosed GD, antithyroid drugs for less than 3 months. Preparation of the TCR library used RNA extracted from PBMCs. At least ten counts were recorded for this clonotype. The sample also formed part of further work on T cells in Graves' hyperthyroidism and ophthalmopathy.

The chain joins TRBV7-2 to TRBJ2-1, with TRBD2 matching 7 bases. Sequenced material: peripheral blood mononuclear cells (PBMCs), taken at new diagnosis, from a patient treated with antithyroid drugs. The clonotype originates from a woman younger than 45 with Graves disease. As DNA, the CDR3 is TGTGCCAGCAGCTTGGGGGAGGGGAACCTCTCTCCTTTTCCCTACAATGAGCAGTTCTTC. Its translation: CASSLGEGNLSPFPYNEQFF.